Detailed here is one TCR beta chain. The study drew participants aged about 18 to 95 years from approximately 25 US areas. Participants' reported clinical history set cohort assignment. The source of the sample is a study of blood T cell repertoires in COVID-19. Study in general: PBMCs, B-cell-depleted T cells, or T cells were the source of the cDNA or gDNA that made up the material.

Original data processing: Quantification of nucleated cells was approximated via reference gene primer amplification. Here immunoSEQ multiplex PCR was the method, and the copy in TCRdb shows in-frame clones only, minus some. V and J calls plus clone size are reproduced from that table; the DNA served to infer D and trimming. The sample has some 170,000 clones, around 84% seen once; the top ten hold about 15%. The sequenced material came from PBMCs or T cells enriched from blood (not recorded which). This TCR came from a man aged 50-59 years who had recovered from COVID-19.

CDR3 DNA sequence: TGCGCCAGCAGCCAAGATTCGGGTTACTCCGGGGAGCTGTTTTTT. Amino acids: CASSQDSGYSGELFF. The chain employs TRBV4-1 and TRBJ2-2; unclear D gene. The CDR3 spans 15 residues. Germline CDR1 reads MGHRA; CDR2 reads YSYEKL. The germline V and J ends were trimmed by 0 bases and 6 bases, with 11 bases remaining between them.